Below, 21 T cell receptor beta chains from the same sample are listed, as sequenced in a study of beta chain features in type 1 diabetes. Study-level results: Shorter TCRB CDR3s, moderately but significantly so, marked every one of the four CD4+ subsets in Type 1 diabetes patients.

Sequencing targeted expressed TCRB transcripts, as all isolated RNA had been reverse transcribed. Libraries were prepared by immunoSEQ multiplex PCR; TCRdb keeps only in-frame clonotypes and omits some of them. The sample lists around 240,000 clones; roughly 16% were seen once. Their cognate antigens are unknown. The sample was naive CD4+ T cells from blood. The receptors were gathered from a man younger than 45 with type 1 diabetes.

This clone has more than one count but fewer than ten. The chain couples TRBV18 to TRBJ2-3; 8 bases line up with TRBD2. J gave up 3 bases and V 2 bases, and 7 bases lay outside the gene matches. Germline assignment: CDR1 KGHSH and CDR2 LQKENI. The CDR3 totals 16 residues. CDR3 sequence: CASSPRPASGTDTQYF. Written as DNA, the CDR3 is TGTGCCAGCTCACCAAGGCCCGCTAGCGGGACAGATACGCAGTATTTT.

This chain uses TRBV30 with TRBJ2-5; no definite D call. The V and J ends lost 7 bases and 4 bases respectively, with 7 bases between them. The CDR3 covers 10 residues. CDR1 and CDR2 from the germline V gene are GTSNPN and SVGIG (reference sequence). The CDR3 bases are TGTGCCTCGCTATCAGAGACCCAGTACTTC. It is translated as CASLSETQYF.

This clone has a handful of counts. This sequence joins TRBV4-3 and TRBJ2-4; 7 bases match TRBD2. After removal of 0 bases from V and 7 bases from J, the junction contained 6 bases not matched to a gene. This CDR3 is built from 15 residues. The germline CDR1 and CDR2 sequences are LGHNA and YSLEER. In nucleotides, the CDR3 is TGCGCCAGCAGCCAAGATCTGGGCGGGAGCAACATTCAGTACTTC. This translates into CASSQDLGGSNIQYF.

A remark on this clone: Compared with germline, one end of the junction differs, possibly owing to a read error. The chain has TRBV27 and TRBJ2-3, with D unclear. The CDR3 is made up of 13 amino acids. Germline V lookup: CDR1 MNHEY, CDR2 SMNVEV (reference sequence). This CDR3 is CASSLSRTDTQYF. The CDR3 region has the DNA TGTGCCAGCAGTCTATCCCGCACAGATACGCAGTATTTT.

Comment on this clone: Germline is not matched at one junction end, which may reflect a read error. The V call is TRBV14, the J call TRBJ2-7, with D possibly TRBD1 on 5 matching bases. The CDR3 spans 15 residues. In germline, CDR1 is SGHDN, CDR2 FVKESK. CDR3 in amino acids: CASDLMGRFNVRADF. The CDR3, as DNA: TGTGCCAGCGACCTAATGGGGCGGTTCAATGTTAGGGCGGACTTC.

A few counts support this clone. The chain has TRBV7-9 and TRBJ2-3; D is unclear. Germline loops: CDR1 SEHNR, CDR2 FQNEAQ (reference sequence). CDR3 length equals 12 residues. The V end lost 0 bases, the J end lost 9 bases, and 7 bases lay between the germline ends. The CDR3 is CASSLAHSTQYF. The DNA for the CDR3 is TGTGCCAGCAGCTTAGCGCACTCCACGCAGTATTTT. The full variable domain, in which reference TRBV7-9 and TRBJ2-3 provide the parts outside the CDR3, is DTGVSQNPRHKITKRGQNVTFRCDPISEHNRLYWYRQTLGQGPEFLTYFQNEAQLEKSRLLSDRFSAERPKGSFSTLEIQRTEQGDSAMYLCASSLAHSTQYFGPGTRLTVL.

V usage is TRBV30 and J usage is TRBJ2-1; D is ambiguous. Germline assignment: CDR1 GTSNPN and CDR2 SVGIG (reference sequence). The ends were cut back, 4 bases at V and 0 bases at J, with 4 bases in the middle. The length of the CDR3 is 12 residues. Here the CDR3 reads CAWTSSYNEQFF. The CDR3 nucleotides read TGTGCCTGGACTAGCTCCTACAATGAGCAGTTCTTC.

The chain carries TRBV9 and TRBJ2-1; D gene unclear. The CDR3 sequence is 15 residues long. Trimming pared 1 base from V and 0 bases from J, leaving 8 bases between. Germline CDR1 reads SGDLS; CDR2 reads YYNGEE. The CDR3 loop is CASSVLSSSYNEQFF. The CDR3 nucleotides are TGTGCCAGCAGCGTACTTAGCAGCTCCTACAATGAGCAGTTCTTC.

This rearrangement joins TRBV4-2 to TRBJ2-7, with D possibly called TRBD1 or TRBD2 (5 bases each). There are 16 residues in the CDR3. V was trimmed by 2 bases and J by 1 base, leaving 15 bases between them. CDR1 is LGHNA and CDR2 is YNFKEQ in the germline V gene. In nucleotides, the CDR3 is TGTGCCAGCAGCCAAAAGGCCGGGACCACGTCCTACGAGCAGTACTTC. This sequence encodes CASSQKAGTTSYEQYF.

This clone was counted only a few times. The V and J genes are TRBV30 and TRBJ1-2; 9 nucleotides align to TRBD1. Losses at the gene ends were 2 bases for V and 4 bases for J; bases not matched to a gene: 8. The CDR3 runs 15 residues. Germline V gene sequence: CDR1 GTSNPN, CDR2 SVGIG (reference sequence). As DNA, the CDR3 is TGTGCCTGGAGTTTCAGGACAGGGGCTGGCTATGGCTACACCTTC. Amino acids: CAWSFRTGAGYGYTF.

The chain employs TRBV30 and TRBJ2-1, with D perhaps assigned TRBD1 or TRBD2 (5 bases each). Per the germline V gene, CDR1 is GTSNPN and CDR2 is SVGIG (reference sequence). Deletions cut 3 bases from V and 4 bases from J, with 10 bases between. The CDR3 loop spans 13 amino acids. The CDR3 loop reads CAWRTGRYNEQFF. Here the CDR3 DNA reads TGTGCCTGGAGAACGGGACGGTACAATGAGCAGTTCTTC.

The sample holds a few counts of this clone. The chain combines TRBV29-1 with TRBJ2-1; no clear D gene. With 7 bases removed from V and 6 bases from J, the gap between germline ends came to 19 bases. This CDR3 region has 14 residues. CDR1 and CDR2 from the germline V gene are SQVTM and ANQGSEA. The CDR3 region has the DNA TGCAGCGGCCACGGGCAACGACTTTTCAATGAGCAGTTCTTC. It translates to CSGHGQRLFNEQFF.

This clone was seen a few times. The chain links TRBV27 to TRBJ2-1, with D possibly matching TRBD2 (5 bases). Germline loops: CDR1 MNHEY, CDR2 SMNVEV (reference sequence). Trimming shortened V by 1 base and J by 4 bases, and 14 bases separated the two germline ends. The CDR3 extends over 16 amino acids. The CDR3 reads CASSLFGDSRYNEQFF. CDR3 bases: TGTGCCAGCAGTTTATTCGGGGATTCAAGGTACAATGAGCAGTTCTTC.

This clone appeared a few times. CDR3 in amino acids: CASSRSTGLETQYF. The DNA for the CDR3 is TGTGCCAGCAGTCGGTCGACAGGGCTCGAGACCCAGTACTTC. The chain uses TRBV7-9 and TRBJ2-5, with 7 bases aligning to TRBD1. Germline V gene sequence: CDR1 SEHNR, CDR2 FQNEAQ (reference sequence). The CDR3 is 14 amino acids. Losses at the gene ends were 6 bases for V and 5 bases for J; bases not matched to a gene: 9.

This clone occurred a few times. Other DNA sequences from this sample encode an identical CDR3 as well. The rearrangement links TRBV5-1 to TRBJ1-5; no definite D call. Trimming took 0 bases from V and 3 from J, leaving 4 bases between them. Germline V gene lookup returns CDR1 SGHRS and CDR2 YFSETQ. The CDR3 contains 13 residues. The CDR3, as DNA: TGCGCCAGCAGCTTGGATTCCAATCAGCCCCAGCATTTT. Translating gives CASSLDSNQPQHF.

This rearrangement joins TRBV6-5 to TRBJ2-7; D is perhaps TRBD2 (5 bases). CDR3 size: 15 residues. The ends were cut back, 0 bases at V and 4 bases at J, with 13 bases in the middle. Germline V gene data show CDR1 as MNHEY and CDR2 as SVGAGI. This chain's CDR3 is CASSYSTLGGYEQYF. The CDR3, as DNA: TGTGCCAGCAGTTACTCGACTCTGGGCGGGTACGAGCAGTACTTC.

This clone showed up just a few times. The chain recombines TRBV29-1 with TRBJ2-6; no firm D call. The germline V and J ends were trimmed by 7 bases and 0 bases, with 13 bases remaining between them. CDR3 length: 15 amino acids. Germline V gene sequence: CDR1 SQVTM, CDR2 ANQGSEA. CDR3 region: CSGVILSSGANVLTF. DNA for the CDR3: TGCAGCGGAGTGATTTTGAGCTCTGGGGCCAACGTCCTGACTTTC.

The genes are TRBV7-9 and TRBJ2-3; 9 positions agree with TRBD1. J was trimmed by 3 bases and V by 2 bases; bases with no gene match: 3. CDR1 is SEHNR and CDR2 is FQNEAQ in the germline V gene (reference sequence). There are 15 residues in the CDR3. In nucleotides, the CDR3 is TGTGCCAGCAGCTTACGGGACAGGGTGACAGATACGCAGTATTTT. Residues: CASSLRDRVTDTQYF.

The V call is TRBV5-1, the J call TRBJ2-7; TRBD1 aligns across 7 bases. Germline CDR1 SGHRS, CDR2 YFSETQ. The CDR3 spans 13 residues. V gave up 0 bases and J gave up 7 bases; unmatched junction bases: 4. The CDR3 region has the DNA TGCGCCAGCAGCTTGGAAAGGGGGCATGAGCAGTACTTC. Translated: CASSLERGHEQYF.

This clone was observed a handful of times. The rearrangement joins TRBV18 to TRBJ1-1; D gene uncertain. The CDR3 spans 13 residues. Trimming took off 4 bases at V and 1 base at J, with 7 bases between the two ends. Germline V gene sequence: CDR1 KGHSH, CDR2 LQKENI. The CDR3 DNA is TGTGCCAGCTCACAGGACGGGAACACTGAAGCTTTCTTT. It specifies CASSQDGNTEAFF.

The chain has TRBV13 and TRBJ2-4; 8 bases agree with TRBD2. This CDR3 spans 17 amino acids. Germline V lookup: CDR1 PRHDT, CDR2 FYEKMQ (reference sequence). After removal of 5 bases from V and 9 bases from J, the junction contained 18 bases not matched to a gene. CDR3 residues: CASSAGGAQSYSGIQYF. CDR3 DNA: TGTGCCAGCAGCGCCGGGGGGGCGCAATCGTATTCGGGCATTCAGTACTTC.